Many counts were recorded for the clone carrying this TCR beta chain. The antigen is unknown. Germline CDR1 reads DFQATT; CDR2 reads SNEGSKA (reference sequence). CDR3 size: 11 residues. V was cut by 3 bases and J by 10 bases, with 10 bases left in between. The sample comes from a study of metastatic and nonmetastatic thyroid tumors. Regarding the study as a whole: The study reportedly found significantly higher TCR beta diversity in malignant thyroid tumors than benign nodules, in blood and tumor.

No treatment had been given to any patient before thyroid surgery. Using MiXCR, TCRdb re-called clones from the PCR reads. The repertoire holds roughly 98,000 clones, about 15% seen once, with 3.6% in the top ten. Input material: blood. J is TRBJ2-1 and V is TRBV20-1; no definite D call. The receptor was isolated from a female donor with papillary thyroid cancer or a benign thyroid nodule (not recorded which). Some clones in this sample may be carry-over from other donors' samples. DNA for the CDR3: TGCAGTGCTAGCCCCTGGGGAGAGCAGTTCTTC. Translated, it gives CSASPWGEQFF.